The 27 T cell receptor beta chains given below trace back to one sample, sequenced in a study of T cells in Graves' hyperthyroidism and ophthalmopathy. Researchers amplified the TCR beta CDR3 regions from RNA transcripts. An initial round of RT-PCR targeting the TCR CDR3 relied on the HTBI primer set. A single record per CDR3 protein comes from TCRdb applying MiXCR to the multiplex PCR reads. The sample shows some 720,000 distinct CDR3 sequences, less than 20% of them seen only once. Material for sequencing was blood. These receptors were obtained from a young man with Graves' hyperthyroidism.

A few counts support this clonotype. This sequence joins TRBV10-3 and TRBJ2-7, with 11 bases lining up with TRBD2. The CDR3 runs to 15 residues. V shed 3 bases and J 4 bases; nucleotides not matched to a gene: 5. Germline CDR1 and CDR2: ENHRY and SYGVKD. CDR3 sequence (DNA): TGTGCCATCAGTGAACTAGCGGGAGCCGAATACGAGCAGTACTTC. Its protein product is CAISELAGAEYEQYF.

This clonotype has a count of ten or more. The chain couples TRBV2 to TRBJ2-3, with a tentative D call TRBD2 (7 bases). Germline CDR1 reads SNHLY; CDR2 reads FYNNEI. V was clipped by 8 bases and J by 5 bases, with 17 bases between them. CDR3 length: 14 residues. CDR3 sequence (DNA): TGTGCCAGCTCCGAGGGGGGGGCAGGAGATACGCAGTATTTT. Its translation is CASSEGGAGDTQYF. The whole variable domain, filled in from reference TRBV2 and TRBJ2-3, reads EPEVTQTPSHQVTQMGQEVILRCVPISNHLYFYWYRQILGQKVEFLVSFYNNEISEKSEIFDDQFSVERPDGSNFTLKIRSTKLEDSAMYFCASSEGGAGDTQYFGPGTRLTVL.

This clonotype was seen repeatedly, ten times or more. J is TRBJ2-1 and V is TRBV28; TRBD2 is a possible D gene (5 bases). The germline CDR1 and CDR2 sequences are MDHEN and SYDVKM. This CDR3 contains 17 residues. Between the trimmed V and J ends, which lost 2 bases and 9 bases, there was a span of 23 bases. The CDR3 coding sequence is TGTGCCAGCAGTTTAGATAATTTGGGCGGGTTACAAAGTGAGCAGTTCTTC. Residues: CASSLDNLGGLQSEQFF.

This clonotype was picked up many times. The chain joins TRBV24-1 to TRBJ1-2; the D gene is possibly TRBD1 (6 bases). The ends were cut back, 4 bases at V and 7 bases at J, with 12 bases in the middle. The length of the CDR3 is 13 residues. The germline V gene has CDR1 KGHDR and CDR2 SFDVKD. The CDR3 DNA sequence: TGTGCCACCAGTGAGCGCAGGGGAGGTGGCTACACCTTC. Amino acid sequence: CATSERRGGGYTF.

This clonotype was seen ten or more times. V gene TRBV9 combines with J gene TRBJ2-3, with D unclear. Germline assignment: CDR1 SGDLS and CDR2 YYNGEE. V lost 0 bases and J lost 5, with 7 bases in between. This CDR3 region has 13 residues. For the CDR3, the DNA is TGTGCCAGCAGCGTAGAAAGCCGAGATACGCAGTATTTT. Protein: CASSVESRDTQYF.

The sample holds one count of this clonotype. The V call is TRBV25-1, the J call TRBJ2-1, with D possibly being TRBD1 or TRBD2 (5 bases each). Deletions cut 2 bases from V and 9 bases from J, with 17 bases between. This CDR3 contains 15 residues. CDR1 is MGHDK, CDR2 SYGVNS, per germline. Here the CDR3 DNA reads TGTGCCAGCAGTGAAGATGGGGGTTATCTCAGTGAGCAGTTCTTC. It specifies CASSEDGGYLSEQFF.

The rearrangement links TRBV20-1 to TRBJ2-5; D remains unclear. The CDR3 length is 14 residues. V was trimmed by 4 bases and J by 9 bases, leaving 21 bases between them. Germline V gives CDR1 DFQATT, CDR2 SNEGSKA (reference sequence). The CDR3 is CSANRQSHNVAQYF. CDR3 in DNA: TGCAGTGCTAATCGTCAGTCCCACAATGTGGCCCAGTACTTC.

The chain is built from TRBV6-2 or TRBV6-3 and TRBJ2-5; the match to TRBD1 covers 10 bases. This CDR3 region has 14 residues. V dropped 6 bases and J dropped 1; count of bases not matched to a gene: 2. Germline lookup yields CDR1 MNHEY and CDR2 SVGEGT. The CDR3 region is CASRRTGGQETQYF. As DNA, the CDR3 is TGTGCCAGCAGGAGGACAGGGGGCCAAGAGACCCAGTACTTC.

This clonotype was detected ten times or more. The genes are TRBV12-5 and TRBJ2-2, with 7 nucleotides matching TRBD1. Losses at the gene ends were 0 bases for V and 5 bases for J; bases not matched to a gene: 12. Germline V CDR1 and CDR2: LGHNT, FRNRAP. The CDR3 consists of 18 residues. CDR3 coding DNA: TGTGCTAGTGGTTTGGTAATGTCCGGGACAGTGCGGACCGGGGAGCTGTTTTTT. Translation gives CASGLVMSGTVRTGELFF.

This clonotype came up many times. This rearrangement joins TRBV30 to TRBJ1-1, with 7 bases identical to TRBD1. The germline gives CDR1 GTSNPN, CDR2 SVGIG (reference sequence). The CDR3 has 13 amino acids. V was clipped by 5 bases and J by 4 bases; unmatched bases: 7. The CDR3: CAWAGQVGTEAFF. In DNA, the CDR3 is TGTGCCTGGGCCGGACAGGTGGGCACTGAAGCTTTCTTT.

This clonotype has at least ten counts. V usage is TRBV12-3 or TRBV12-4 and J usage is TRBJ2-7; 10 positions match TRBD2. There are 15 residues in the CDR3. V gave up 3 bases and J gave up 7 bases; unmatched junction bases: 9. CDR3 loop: CASSLPSGRAGEQYF. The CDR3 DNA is TGTGCCAGCAGTTTGCCCAGCGGGAGGGCCGGGGAGCAGTACTTC.

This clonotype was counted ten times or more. As DNA, the CDR3 is TGCAGTGCACGACAGGGGGCAAGGTCCTACGAGCAGTACTTC. This translates into CSARQGARSYEQYF. V gene TRBV20-1 combines with J gene TRBJ2-7; 10 nucleotides agree with TRBD1. This CDR3 spans 14 amino acids. V gave up 6 bases and J gave up 1 base; unmatched junction bases: 6. CDR1 and CDR2 from the germline V gene are DFQATT and SNEGSKA (reference sequence).

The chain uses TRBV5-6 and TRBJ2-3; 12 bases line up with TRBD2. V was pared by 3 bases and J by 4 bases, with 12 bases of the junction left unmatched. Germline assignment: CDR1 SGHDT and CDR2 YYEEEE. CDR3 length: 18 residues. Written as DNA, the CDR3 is TGTGCCAGCAGCTCCATACGACTGACTAGCGGGAGTTCAGATACGCAGTATTTT. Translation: CASSSIRLTSGSSDTQYF.

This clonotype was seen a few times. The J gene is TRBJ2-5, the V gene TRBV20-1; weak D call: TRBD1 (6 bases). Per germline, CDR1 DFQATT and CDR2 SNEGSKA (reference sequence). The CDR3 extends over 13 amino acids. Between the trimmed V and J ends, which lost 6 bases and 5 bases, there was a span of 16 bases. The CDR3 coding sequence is TGCAGTGCGGGGACATTAAAGGGGGAGACCCAGTACTTC. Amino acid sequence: CSAGTLKGETQYF.

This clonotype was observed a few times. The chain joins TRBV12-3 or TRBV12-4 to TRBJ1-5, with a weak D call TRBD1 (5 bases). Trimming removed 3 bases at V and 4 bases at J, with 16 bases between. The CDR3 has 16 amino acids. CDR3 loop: CASSFGRAILNQPQHF. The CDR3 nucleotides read TGTGCCAGCAGTTTCGGCAGGGCAATACTAAATCAGCCCCAGCATTTT.

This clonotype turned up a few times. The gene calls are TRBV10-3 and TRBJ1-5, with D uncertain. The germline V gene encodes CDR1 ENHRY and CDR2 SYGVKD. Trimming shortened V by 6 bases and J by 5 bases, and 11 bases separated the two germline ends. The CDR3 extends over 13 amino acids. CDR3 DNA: TGTGCCATCAGGCCGGGGTCGGATCAGCCCCAGCATTTT. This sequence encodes CAIRPGSDQPQHF.

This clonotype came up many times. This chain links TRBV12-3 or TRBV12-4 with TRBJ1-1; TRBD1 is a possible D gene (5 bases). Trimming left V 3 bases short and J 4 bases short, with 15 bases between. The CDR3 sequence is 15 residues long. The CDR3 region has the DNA TGTGCCAGCAGTTTGGGTCCGGGACTGACCACTGAAGCTTTCTTT. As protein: CASSLGPGLTTEAFF.

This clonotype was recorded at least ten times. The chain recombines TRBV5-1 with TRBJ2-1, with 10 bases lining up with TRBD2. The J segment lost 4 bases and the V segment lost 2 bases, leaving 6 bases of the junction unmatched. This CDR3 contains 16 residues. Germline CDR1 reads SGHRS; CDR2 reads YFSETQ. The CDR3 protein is CASSFLAGVGYNEQFF. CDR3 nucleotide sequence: TGCGCCAGCAGCTTCCTAGCGGGAGTGGGGTACAATGAGCAGTTCTTC.

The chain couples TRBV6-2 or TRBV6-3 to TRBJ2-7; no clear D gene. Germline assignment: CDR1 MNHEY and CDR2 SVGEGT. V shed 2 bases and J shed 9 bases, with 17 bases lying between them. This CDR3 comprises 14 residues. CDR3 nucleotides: TGTGCCAGCAGTTACGAATACCTAGTCTCCGCGCAGTACTTC. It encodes CASSYEYLVSAQYF.

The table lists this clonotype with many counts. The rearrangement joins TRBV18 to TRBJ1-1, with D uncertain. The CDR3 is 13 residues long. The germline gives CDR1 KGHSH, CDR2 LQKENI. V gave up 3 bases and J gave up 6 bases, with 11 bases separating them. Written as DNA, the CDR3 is TGTGCCAGCTCACCCCTGTTAACCCCTGAAGCTTTCTTT. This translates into CASSPLLTPEAFF.

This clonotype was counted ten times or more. CDR3 sequence: CASSLLGEETQYF. CDR3 DNA sequence: TGTGCCAGCAGTTTATTAGGGGAAGAGACCCAGTACTTC. The rearrangement uses TRBV28 and TRBJ2-5; TRBD1 might be the D (5 bases). The CDR3 loop spans 13 amino acids. V lost 1 base, J lost 3 bases, and 6 bases lay in between. Per the germline V gene, CDR1 is MDHEN and CDR2 is SYDVKM. Full variable domain (remainder filled in from reference TRBV28 and TRBJ2-5): DVKVTQSSRYLVKRTGEKVFLECVQDMDHENMFWYRQDPGLGLRLIYFSYDVKMKEKGDIPEGYSVSREKKERFSLILESASTNQTSMYLCASSLLGEETQYFGPGTRLLVL.

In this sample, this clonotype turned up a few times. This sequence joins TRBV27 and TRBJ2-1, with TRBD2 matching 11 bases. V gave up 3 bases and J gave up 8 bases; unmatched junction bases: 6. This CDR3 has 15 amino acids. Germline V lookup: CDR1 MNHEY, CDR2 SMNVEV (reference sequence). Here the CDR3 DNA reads TGTGCCAGCAGTTTCTCTAGCGGGAGGCTACATGAGCAGTTCTTC. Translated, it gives CASSFSSGRLHEQFF.

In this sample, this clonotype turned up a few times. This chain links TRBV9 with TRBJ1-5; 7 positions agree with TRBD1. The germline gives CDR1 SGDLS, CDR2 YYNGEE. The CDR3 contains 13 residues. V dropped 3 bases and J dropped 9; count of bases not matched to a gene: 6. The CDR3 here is CASSATGKGPQHF. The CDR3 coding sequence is TGTGCCAGCAGCGCGACAGGGAAGGGGCCCCAGCATTTT.

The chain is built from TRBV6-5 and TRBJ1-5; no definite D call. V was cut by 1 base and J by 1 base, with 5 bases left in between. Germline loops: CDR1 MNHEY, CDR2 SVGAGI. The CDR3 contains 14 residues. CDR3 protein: CASSYYESNQPQHF. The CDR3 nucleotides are TGTGCCAGCAGTTACTACGAGAGCAATCAGCCCCAGCATTTT.

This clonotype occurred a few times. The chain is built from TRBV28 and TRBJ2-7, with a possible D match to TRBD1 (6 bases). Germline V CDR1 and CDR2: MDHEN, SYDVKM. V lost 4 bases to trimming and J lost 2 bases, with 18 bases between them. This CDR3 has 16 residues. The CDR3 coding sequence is TGTGCCAGCAGTTCTCCCGAACCGACAGGAACCTACGAGCAGTACTTC. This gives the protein CASSSPEPTGTYEQYF.

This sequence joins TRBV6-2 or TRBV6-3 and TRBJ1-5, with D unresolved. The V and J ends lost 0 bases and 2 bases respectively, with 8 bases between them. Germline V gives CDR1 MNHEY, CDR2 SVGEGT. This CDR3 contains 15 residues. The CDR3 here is CASSYSKGRNQPQHF. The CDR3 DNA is TGTGCCAGCAGTTACTCGAAGGGTCGCAATCAGCCCCAGCATTTT.

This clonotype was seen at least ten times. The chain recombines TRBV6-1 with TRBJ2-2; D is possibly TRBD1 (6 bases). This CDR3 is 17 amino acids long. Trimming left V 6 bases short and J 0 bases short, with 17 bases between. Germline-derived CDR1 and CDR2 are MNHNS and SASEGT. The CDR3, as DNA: TGTGCCAGCAGGCGCTATGCTGGGACATCGAACACCGGGGAGCTGTTTTTT. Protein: CASRRYAGTSNTGELFF.